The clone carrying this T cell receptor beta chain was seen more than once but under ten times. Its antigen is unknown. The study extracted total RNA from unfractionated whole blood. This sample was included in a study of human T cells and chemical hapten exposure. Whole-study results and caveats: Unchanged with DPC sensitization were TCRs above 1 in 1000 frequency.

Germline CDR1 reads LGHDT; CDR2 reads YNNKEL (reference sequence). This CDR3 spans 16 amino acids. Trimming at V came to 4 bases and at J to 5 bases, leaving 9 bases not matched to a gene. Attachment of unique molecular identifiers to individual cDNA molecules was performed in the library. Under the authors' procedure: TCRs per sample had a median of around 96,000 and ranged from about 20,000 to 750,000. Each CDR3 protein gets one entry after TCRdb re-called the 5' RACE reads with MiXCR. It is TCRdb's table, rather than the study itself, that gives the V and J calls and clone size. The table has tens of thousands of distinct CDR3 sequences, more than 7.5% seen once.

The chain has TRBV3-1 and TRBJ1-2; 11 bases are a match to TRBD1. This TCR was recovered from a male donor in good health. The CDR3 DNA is TGTGCCAGCAGCCTTAGTGGGGGACAGGGGGAATATGGCTACACCTTC. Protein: CASSLSGGQGEYGYTF.